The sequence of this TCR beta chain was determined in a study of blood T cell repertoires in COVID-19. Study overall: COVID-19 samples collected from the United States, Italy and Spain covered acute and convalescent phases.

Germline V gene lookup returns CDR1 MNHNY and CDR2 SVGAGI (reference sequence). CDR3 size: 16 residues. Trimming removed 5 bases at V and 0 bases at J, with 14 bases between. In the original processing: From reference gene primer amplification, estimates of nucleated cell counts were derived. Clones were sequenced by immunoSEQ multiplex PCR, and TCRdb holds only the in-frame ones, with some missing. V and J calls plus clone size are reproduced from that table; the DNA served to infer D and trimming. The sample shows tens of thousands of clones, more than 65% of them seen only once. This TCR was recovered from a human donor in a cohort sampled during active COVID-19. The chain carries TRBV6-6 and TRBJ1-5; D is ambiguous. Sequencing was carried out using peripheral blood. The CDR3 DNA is TGTGCCAGCAGTACCCCTCAGGCGCATAGCAATCAGCCCCAGCATTTT. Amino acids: CASSTPQAHSNQPQHF.